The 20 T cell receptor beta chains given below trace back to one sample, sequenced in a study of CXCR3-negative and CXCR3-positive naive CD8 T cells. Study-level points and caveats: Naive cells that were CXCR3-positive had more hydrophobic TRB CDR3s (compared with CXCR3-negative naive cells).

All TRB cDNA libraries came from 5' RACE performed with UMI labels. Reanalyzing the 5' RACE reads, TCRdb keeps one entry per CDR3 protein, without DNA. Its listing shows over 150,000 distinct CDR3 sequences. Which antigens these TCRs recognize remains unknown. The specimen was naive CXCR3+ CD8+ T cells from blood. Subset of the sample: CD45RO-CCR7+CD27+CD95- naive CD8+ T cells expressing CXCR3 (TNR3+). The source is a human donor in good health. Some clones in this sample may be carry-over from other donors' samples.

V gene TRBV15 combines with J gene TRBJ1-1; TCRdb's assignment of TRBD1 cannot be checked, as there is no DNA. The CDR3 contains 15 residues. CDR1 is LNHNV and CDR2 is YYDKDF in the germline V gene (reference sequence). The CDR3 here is CATSGQGGRNTEAFF.

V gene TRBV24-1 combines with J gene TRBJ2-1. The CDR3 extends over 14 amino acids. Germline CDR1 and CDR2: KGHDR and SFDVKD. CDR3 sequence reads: CATASGGSYNEQFF.

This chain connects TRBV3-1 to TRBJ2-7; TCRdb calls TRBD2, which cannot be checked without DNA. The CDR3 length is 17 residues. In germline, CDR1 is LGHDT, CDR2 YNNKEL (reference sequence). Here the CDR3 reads CASSLRGEGVYSYEQYF.

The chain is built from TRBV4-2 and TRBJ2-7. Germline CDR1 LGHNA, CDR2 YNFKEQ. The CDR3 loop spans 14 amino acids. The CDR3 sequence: CASSQALFYYEQYF.

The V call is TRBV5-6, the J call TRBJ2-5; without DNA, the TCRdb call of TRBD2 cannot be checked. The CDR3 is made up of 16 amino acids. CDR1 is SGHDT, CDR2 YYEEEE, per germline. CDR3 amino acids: CASSPWAWLAGETQYF. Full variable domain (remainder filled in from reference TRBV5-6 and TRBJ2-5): DAGVTQSPTHLIKTRGQQVTLRCSPKSGHDTVSWYQQALGQGPQFIFQYYEEEERQRGNFPDRFSGHQFPNYSSELNVNALLLGDSALYLCASSPWAWLAGETQYFGPGTRLLVL.

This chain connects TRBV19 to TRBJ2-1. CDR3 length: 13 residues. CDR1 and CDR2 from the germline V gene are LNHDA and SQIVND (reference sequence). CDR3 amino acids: CASSIAQLNEQFF.

CDR3 region: CATSSDGEQGVNGYTF. This chain uses TRBV15 with TRBJ1-2; the TRBD1 assignment by TCRdb is unverifiable without DNA. Germline lookup yields CDR1 LNHNV and CDR2 YYDKDF (reference sequence). The CDR3 is made up of 16 amino acids.

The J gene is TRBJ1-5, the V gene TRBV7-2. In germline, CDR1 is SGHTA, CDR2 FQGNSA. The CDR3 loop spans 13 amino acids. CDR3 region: CASSLAPAQPQHF.

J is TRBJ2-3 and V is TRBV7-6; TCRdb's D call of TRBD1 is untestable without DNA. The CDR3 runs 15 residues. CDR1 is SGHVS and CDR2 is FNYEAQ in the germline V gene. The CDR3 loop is CASSLETGITDTQYF.

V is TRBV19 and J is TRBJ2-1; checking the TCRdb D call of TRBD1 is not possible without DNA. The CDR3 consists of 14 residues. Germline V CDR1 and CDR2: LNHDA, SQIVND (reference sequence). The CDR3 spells CASSILLLGDEQFF.

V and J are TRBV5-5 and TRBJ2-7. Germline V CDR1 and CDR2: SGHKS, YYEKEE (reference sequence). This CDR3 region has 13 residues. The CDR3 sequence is CASSLAATYEQYF.

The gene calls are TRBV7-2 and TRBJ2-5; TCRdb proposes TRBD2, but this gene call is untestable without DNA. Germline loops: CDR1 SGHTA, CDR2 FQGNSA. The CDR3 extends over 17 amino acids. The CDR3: CASSEWKSGGAGETQYF. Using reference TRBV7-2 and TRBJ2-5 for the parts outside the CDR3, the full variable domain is GAGVSQSPSNKVTEKGKDVELRCDPISGHTALYWYRQSLGQGLEFLIYFQGNSAPDKSGLPSDRFSAERTGGSVSTLTIQRTQQEDSAVYLCASSEWKSGGAGETQYFGPGTRLLVL.

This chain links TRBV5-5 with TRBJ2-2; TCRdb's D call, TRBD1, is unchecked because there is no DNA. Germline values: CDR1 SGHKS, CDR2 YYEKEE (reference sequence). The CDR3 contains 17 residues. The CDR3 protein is CASSLGLGQLNTGELFF.

CDR3 amino acids: CASSPNTWEKLFF. This chain uses TRBV6-5 with TRBJ1-4. Per germline, CDR1 MNHEY and CDR2 SVGAGI. The CDR3 loop spans 13 amino acids.

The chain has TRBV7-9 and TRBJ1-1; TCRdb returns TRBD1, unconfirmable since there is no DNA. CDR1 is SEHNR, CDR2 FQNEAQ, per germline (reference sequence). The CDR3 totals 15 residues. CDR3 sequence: CASSWAVGANTEAFF.

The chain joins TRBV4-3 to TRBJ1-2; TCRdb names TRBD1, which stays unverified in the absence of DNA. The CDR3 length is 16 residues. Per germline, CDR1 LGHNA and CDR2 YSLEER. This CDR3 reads CASSQEEGAEPRDYTF.

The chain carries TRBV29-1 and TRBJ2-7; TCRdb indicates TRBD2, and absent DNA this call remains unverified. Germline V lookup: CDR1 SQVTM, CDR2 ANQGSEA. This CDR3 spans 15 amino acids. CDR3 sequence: CSVVGLAGSSYEQYF.

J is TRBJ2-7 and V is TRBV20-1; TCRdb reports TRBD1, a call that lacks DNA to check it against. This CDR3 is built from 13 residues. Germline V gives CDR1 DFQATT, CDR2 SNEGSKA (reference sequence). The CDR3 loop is CSVGGDRDYEQYF.

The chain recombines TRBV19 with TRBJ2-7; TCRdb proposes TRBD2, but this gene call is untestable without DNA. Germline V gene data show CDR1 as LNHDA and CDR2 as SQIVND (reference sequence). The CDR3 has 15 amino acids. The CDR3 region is CASSISGLARYEQYF.

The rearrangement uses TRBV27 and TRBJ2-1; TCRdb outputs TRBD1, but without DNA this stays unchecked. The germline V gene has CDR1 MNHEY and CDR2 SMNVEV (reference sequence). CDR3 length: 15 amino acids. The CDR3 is CASWLGGTSYNEQFF.